These 16 T cell receptor beta chains originate from one sample sequenced in a study of T cells in Graves' hyperthyroidism and ophthalmopathy. From RNA transcripts, TCR beta CDR3 regions were amplified. An initial round of RT-PCR targeting the TCR CDR3 relied on the HTBI primer set. TCRdb analysed the multiplex PCR reads with MiXCR anew, one entry per CDR3 protein. The sample lists around 700,000 distinct CDR3 sequences, just over 35% seen once, with around 29% in the top ten. Material for sequencing was blood. The receptors derive from a woman between 40 and 55 years old with Graves' hyperthyroidism.

The chain links TRBV15 to TRBJ1-2, with 7 bases matching TRBD1. CDR3 length: 15 residues. V lost 1 base, J lost 8 bases, and 10 bases stayed unmatched. The germline V gene encodes CDR1 LNHNV and CDR2 YYDKDF (reference sequence). CDR3 in DNA: TGTGCCACCAGCAGAGTCACGTACAGGGGCCACGGCTACACCTTC. The encoded protein is CATSRVTYRGHGYTF.

The chain uses TRBV7-6 and TRBJ2-7; D gene uncertain. This CDR3 spans 15 amino acids. The germline V and J ends were trimmed by 5 bases and 6 bases, with 20 bases remaining between them. Germline CDR1 is SGHVS and CDR2 is FNYEAQ. This chain's CDR3 is CASSQERRAGFEQYF. For the CDR3, the DNA is TGTGCCAGCAGCCAGGAGCGCCGTGCTGGGTTCGAGCAGTACTTC.

Regarding this clonotype: It may be a read error: a sequence one base away is much more abundant. The chain has TRBV29-1 and TRBJ2-7; D is perhaps TRBD1 (6 bases). The CDR3 runs 14 residues. V was trimmed by 7 bases and J by 4 bases, leaving 20 bases between them. The germline V gene encodes CDR1 SQVTM and CDR2 ANQGSEA. CDR3 amino acids: CSAHSDPTGYEQYF. In nucleotides, the CDR3 is TGCAGCGCTCACTCCGACCCGACAGGATACGAGCAGTACTTC.

This clonotype has just one count. Being one base from a much bigger clone, this may be a read error. The chain joins TRBV7-3 to TRBJ1-4; no firm D call. The germline V gene encodes CDR1 SGHTA and CDR2 FQGTGA. CDR3 size: 15 residues. V shed 5 bases and J shed 2 bases, with 12 bases lying between them. The CDR3 region is CASSLASGTNEKLFF. CDR3 DNA sequence: TGTGCCAGCAGCCTGGCCTCGGGGACTAATGAAAAACTGTTTTTT.

This chain uses TRBV11-3 with TRBJ2-7; a weak D match, TRBD1 (6 bases). Trimming removed 0 bases from V and 7 bases from J, with 16 bases in between. CDR1 and CDR2 (germline): SGHNT, YENEEA. CDR3 size: 15 residues. The CDR3 nucleotides read TGTGCCAGCAGCTTAGATCCAATAGGGACAACGGAGCAGTACTTC. Amino acids: CASSLDPIGTTEQYF. Full variable domain (remainder filled in from reference TRBV11-3 and TRBJ2-7): EAGVVQSPRYKIIEKKQPVAFWCNPISGHNTLYWYLQNLGQGPELLIRYENEEAVDDSQLPKDRFSAERLKGVDSTLKIQPAELGDSAVYLCASSLDPIGTTEQYFGPGTRLTVT.

This chain uses TRBV12-3 or TRBV12-4 with TRBJ1-2; D is undetermined. The CDR3 length is 15 residues. V was trimmed by 1 base and J by 4 bases, leaving 13 bases between them. CDR3 coding DNA: TGTGCCAGCAGTTTAGGGGGAAAAAGTAGCTATGGCTACACCTTC. The encoded protein is CASSLGGKSSYGYTF.

This chain connects TRBV15 to TRBJ1-2; D unresolved. CDR1 LNHNV and CDR2 YYDKDF come from the germline V gene (reference sequence). The V end lost 3 bases, the J end lost 6 bases, and 11 bases lay between the germline ends. This CDR3 has 13 amino acids. In DNA form, the CDR3 reads TGTGCCACCAGCAGCCCAAACACGAATGGCTACACCTTC. It yields the protein CATSSPNTNGYTF.

This clonotype was counted a single time. This chain connects TRBV28 to TRBJ1-1; D might be TRBD1 (5 bases). CDR1 is MDHEN and CDR2 is SYDVKM in the germline V gene. The CDR3 length is 13 residues. Trimming took 5 bases from V and 4 from J, leaving 11 bases between them. This chain's CDR3 is CASSQGFITEAFF. The CDR3 DNA follows: TGTGCCAGCAGTCAGGGTTTTATCACTGAAGCTTTCTTT.

This clonotype appeared a few times. J is TRBJ2-5 and V is TRBV19, with D unresolved. The CDR3 is made up of 13 amino acids. The V end was cut by 0 bases, the J end by 7 bases, with 9 bases between. Germline V lookup: CDR1 LNHDA, CDR2 SQIVND (reference sequence). The CDR3 nucleotides read TGTGCCAGTAGTATAGATACCGGCACGACCCAGTACTTC. It translates to CASSIDTGTTQYF.

In the case of this clonotype: One junction end does not reproduce the germline sequence, and a read error may be involved. The rearrangement uses TRBV5-1 and TRBJ1-1; tentative D call: TRBD1 (5 bases). Germline lookup yields CDR1 SGHRS and CDR2 YFSETQ. The CDR3 length is 15 residues. CDR3 in DNA: TGTGCCAGCAGTTACTCGGGGGACGCGGGAACTGAAGCTTTCTTT. Translation: CASSYSGDAGTEAFF.

The CDR3 is CASSTRTNYYGYTF. The CDR3 DNA reads as TGTGCCAGCAGTACCCGGACAAATTACTATGGCTACACCTTC. The V and J genes are TRBV6-5 and TRBJ1-2; D might be TRBD1 (5 bases). Germline loops: CDR1 MNHEY, CDR2 SVGAGI. The CDR3 covers 14 residues. With 5 bases removed from V and 3 bases from J, the gap between germline ends came to 13 bases.

This clonotype was recorded many times. At one end, the junction sequence differs from germline, possibly due to a read error. The chain joins TRBV10-3 to TRBJ2-6, with a possible D match to TRBD2 (6 bases). CDR1 ENHRY and CDR2 SYGVKD come from the germline V gene. This CDR3 is built from 15 residues. The CDR3, as DNA: TGTGCCAGCAGTGGAGGGCTAGTTGGGGCCAACGTCCTGACTTTC. Its translation is CASSGGLVGANVLTF.

The rearrangement uses TRBV14 and TRBJ1-4; D unresolved. This CDR3 contains 13 residues. Deletions cut 0 bases from V and 8 bases from J, with 7 bases between. CDR1 is SGHDN and CDR2 is FVKESK in the germline V gene. CDR3 sequence: CASSQEYGEKLFF. In DNA form, the CDR3 reads TGTGCCAGCAGCCAAGAATACGGAGAAAAACTGTTTTTT.

This clonotype turned up a few times. V and J are TRBV4-3 and TRBJ2-7, with unresolved D. The germline V gene has CDR1 LGHNA and CDR2 YSLEER. The CDR3 contains 15 residues. The V end lost 0 bases, the J end lost 2 bases, and 11 bases lay between the germline ends. CDR3 DNA sequence: TGCGCCAGCAGCCAAGACGGGCAGGAGACCTACGAGCAGTACTTC. This codes for CASSQDGQETYEQYF.

There are many counts of this clonotype. This chain joins TRBV19 and TRBJ1-2; 7 bases fit TRBD1. There are 14 residues in the CDR3. With 5 bases clipped from V and 4 bases from J, the junction kept 7 bases outside the gene matches. Germline V gene lookup returns CDR1 LNHDA and CDR2 SQIVND (reference sequence). The CDR3: CASSPTRGIYGYTF. For the CDR3, the DNA is TGTGCCAGTAGTCCAACCAGGGGGATCTATGGCTACACCTTC.

Of note for this clonotype: A much larger clone differs from this one at a single base, so this may be a read error. V is TRBV29-1 and J is TRBJ1-2, with D perhaps matching TRBD1 (6 bases). There are 15 residues in the CDR3. In germline, CDR1 is SQVTM, CDR2 ANQGSEA. V was clipped by 3 bases and J by 6 bases, with 20 bases between them. CDR3 DNA: TGCAGCGTTGAGGGGACATCCGGCGAGGGAAATGGCTACACCTTC. Encoded protein: CSVEGTSGEGNGYTF.